The source of this TCR beta chain is a study of brain T cells in children with intractable seizures. Germline loops: CDR1 KGHDR, CDR2 SFDVKD. The CDR3 is 15 amino acids. V was pared by 3 bases and J by 2 bases, with 3 bases of the junction left unmatched. As to time point: blood from clinic visit 5 months post-surgery; TSC patient then seizure free. Sequencing was limited to surgery cases with top T cell transcript signatures in brain tissue. The repertoire was sequenced with immunoSEQ multiplex PCR; TCRdb's copy has only in-frame clones and lacks some. The sample yields about 340,000 clones, 85% to 95% seen once.

The specimen comprised peripheral blood, sampled roughly 5 months after surgery. The V gene is TRBV24-1, the J gene TRBJ2-1, with 7 bases identical to TRBD1. The TCR was taken from a boy less than two years old with tuberous sclerosis and intractable seizures. The CDR3 coding sequence is TGTGCCACCAGTGATAGACAGGGTACCTACAATGAGCAGTTCTTC. Amino acids: CATSDRQGTYNEQFF.